This T cell receptor (beta chain) was recorded in a study of CD4 T cells in relation to SARS-CoV-2 and coronaviruses. Here immunoSEQ multiplex PCR was the method, and the copy in TCRdb shows in-frame clones only, minus some. This table holds tens of thousands of clones, more than 60% found once. This clone was observed a handful of times. Its antigen is currently unknown. The germline V gene encodes CDR1 LGHDT and CDR2 YNNKEL (reference sequence). The CDR3 runs to 11 residues. Trimming removed 4 bases from V and 3 bases from J, with 3 bases in between. Sequencing was performed on memory CD4+ T cells from PBMCs, cultured in vitro. The sequence came from an adult with COVID-19. This chain connects TRBV3-1 (or the pseudogene TRBV3-2) to TRBJ2-5, with no clear D. The CDR3 reads CASSLEETQYF. The DNA of the CDR3 is TGTGCCAGCAGCCTAGAAGAGACCCAGTACTTC.